The next 22 T cell receptor beta chains were all read from a single sample in a study of CD8 T cells in ankylosing spondylitis. Study-wide points: Typical of ankylosing spondylitis blood, it appeared, was a TCR beta motif of under 10 highly homologous variants.

TCRdb redid the calling of the 5' RACE reads with MiXCR, one entry per CDR3 protein. The repertoire has fewer than 550,000 distinct CDR3 sequences, roughly 5% of them found once; the top ten carry under 4.5%. Antigens for these TCRs are unknown. Sample: blood, either unsorted or a sorted T cell fraction (not recorded which). These receptors all stem from a male donor with ankylosing spondylitis.

At least ten counts were recorded for this clonotype. This chain uses TRBV30 with TRBJ1-2; possible D gene TRBD1, 5 bases. The CDR3 consists of 13 residues. V lost 5 bases, J lost 4 bases, and 14 bases lay in between. Germline V CDR1 and CDR2: GTSNPN, SVGIG (reference sequence). CDR3 coding DNA: TGTGCCTGGGCGTTGGGACCGGGCTATGGCTACACCTTC. It codes for CAWALGPGYGYTF.

This clonotype has ten or more counts. V gene TRBV6-2 or TRBV6-3 combines with J gene TRBJ2-7; 8 nucleotides match TRBD2. There are 14 residues in the CDR3. V lost 6 bases and J lost 4; bases outside the gene matches: 8. CDR1 is MNHEY, CDR2 SVGEGT, per germline. This CDR3 reads CASSFTSGPYEQYF. Here the CDR3 DNA reads TGTGCCAGCAGCTTCACTAGCGGACCTTACGAGCAGTACTTC.

This clonotype was counted ten times or more. The chain carries TRBV15 and TRBJ2-3; D not certain. Between the trimmed V and J ends, which lost 6 bases and 1 base, there was a span of 14 bases. Looked up from germline, CDR1 is LNHNV and CDR2 is YYDKDF (reference sequence). The CDR3 covers 15 residues. CDR3 nucleotide sequence: TGTGCCACCAGTCAGGAGCCAAGGCGCACAGATACGCAGTATTTT. Amino acid sequence: CATSQEPRRTDTQYF.

Ten or more counts support this clonotype. The chain recombines TRBV5-1 with TRBJ2-3; 10 bases fit TRBD1. V was pared by 7 bases and J by 4 bases, with 6 bases of the junction left unmatched. This CDR3 has 14 amino acids. Germline V gene sequence: CDR1 SGHRS, CDR2 YFSETQ. CDR3 in DNA: TGCGCCAGCGGCGTGGGGACAGGGGCAGATACGCAGTATTTT. Residues: CASGVGTGADTQYF.

The V gene is TRBV7-2, the J gene TRBJ2-7; TRBD2 might be the D (7 bases). Trimming shortened V by 3 bases and J by 1 base, and 13 bases separated the two germline ends. Germline CDR1 reads SGHTA; CDR2 reads FQGNSA. The CDR3 totals 15 residues. The DNA for the CDR3 is TGTGCCAGCAGCTTCCTGGGGGGGCAATCCTACGAGCAGTACTTC. Translation gives CASSFLGGQSYEQYF.

This clonotype was detected many times. V usage is TRBV20-1 and J usage is TRBJ2-1; D possibly corresponds to TRBD2 (6 bases). The CDR3 spans 13 residues. V was cut by 6 bases and J by 7 bases, with 16 bases left in between. The germline CDR1 and CDR2 sequences are DFQATT and SNEGSKA (reference sequence). CDR3 amino acids: CSAPGLSRNEQFF. The CDR3 nucleotides read TGCAGTGCCCCGGGACTTTCGCGGAATGAGCAGTTCTTC.

This clonotype has ten or more counts. This chain joins TRBV20-1 and TRBJ2-5, with D possibly TRBD1 on 6 matching bases. This CDR3 region has 15 residues. Germline CDR1 is DFQATT and CDR2 is SNEGSKA (reference sequence). V lost 3 bases to trimming and J lost 7 bases, with 21 bases between them. In nucleotides, the CDR3 is TGCAGTGCTAGCCGGTTTGGGGGCGGTACCGGGACCCAGTACTTC. Encoded protein: CSASRFGGGTGTQYF.

This clonotype was counted only a few times. The rearrangement joins TRBV5-1 to TRBJ2-2; no definite D call. CDR1 is SGHRS and CDR2 is YFSETQ in the germline V gene. Deletions cut 1 base from V and 5 bases from J, with 12 bases between. This CDR3 is 15 amino acids long. The CDR3 loop reads CASSLSGPGTGELFF. The CDR3 bases are TGCGCCAGCAGCTTGTCCGGACCCGGGACCGGGGAGCTGTTTTTT. Full variable domain (outside the CDR3, taken from reference TRBV5-1 and TRBJ2-2): KAGVTQTPRYLIKTRGQQVTLSCSPISGHRSVSWYQQTPGQGLQFLFEYFSETQRNKGNFPGRFSGRQFSNSRSEMNVSTLELGDSALYLCASSLSGPGTGELFFGEGSRLTVL.

This clonotype was seen at least ten times. The chain uses TRBV7-2 and TRBJ1-1; TRBD1 matches 10 bases. V lost 6 bases to trimming and J lost 7 bases; unmatched junction nucleotides: 5. The CDR3 runs 13 residues. Germline V gene lookup returns CDR1 SGHTA and CDR2 FQGNSA. In DNA form, the CDR3 reads TGTGCCAGCAGGACAGGGGGCGTTGGTGAAGCTTTCTTT. It codes for CASRTGGVGEAFF.

This clonotype was seen repeatedly, ten times or more. This chain connects TRBV28 to TRBJ1-5; no definite D call. This CDR3 has 14 amino acids. Trimming cost V 3 bases and J 7 bases, with 13 bases left between them. Germline CDR1 is MDHEN and CDR2 is SYDVKM. CDR3 bases: TGTGCCAGCAGTTTCCCCCCGGGAGGGCAGCCCCAGCATTTT. Translation gives CASSFPPGGQPQHF.

The CDR3 region has the DNA TGCGCCAGCGGACAGGGATATAACACTGAAGCTTTCTTT. Protein: CASGQGYNTEAFF. The genes are TRBV5-1 and TRBJ1-1, with 8 bases lining up with TRBD1. CDR3 size: 13 residues. Germline V gene sequence: CDR1 SGHRS, CDR2 YFSETQ. V lost 7 bases to trimming and J lost 2 bases; unmatched junction nucleotides: 4. Full variable domain (outside the CDR3, taken from reference TRBV5-1 and TRBJ1-1): KAGVTQTPRYLIKTRGQQVTLSCSPISGHRSVSWYQQTPGQGLQFLFEYFSETQRNKGNFPGRFSGRQFSNSRSEMNVSTLELGDSALYLCASGQGYNTEAFFGQGTRLTVV.

In this sample, this clonotype turned up many times. The rearrangement uses TRBV5-1 and TRBJ2-3, with TRBD2 identical over 15 bases. J was trimmed by 4 bases and V by 5 bases; bases with no gene match: 5. The CDR3 sequence is 16 residues long. Germline-derived CDR1 and CDR2 are SGHRS and YFSETQ. This CDR3 is CASRIGLAGGPDTQYF. In DNA, the CDR3 is TGCGCCAGCAGAATCGGACTAGCGGGAGGGCCAGATACGCAGTATTTT. Full variable domain (remainder filled in from reference TRBV5-1 and TRBJ2-3): KAGVTQTPRYLIKTRGQQVTLSCSPISGHRSVSWYQQTPGQGLQFLFEYFSETQRNKGNFPGRFSGRQFSNSRSEMNVSTLELGDSALYLCASRIGLAGGPDTQYFGPGTRLTVL.

As to this clonotype: A much more abundant neighbour one base away suggests this may be a read error. The chain couples TRBV12-3 or TRBV12-4 to TRBJ2-2; 7 bases fit TRBD2. The CDR3 loop spans 10 amino acids. CDR3 loop: CASSAREPFF. The DNA of the CDR3 is TGTGCCTCCTCGGCGCGGGAGCCGTTTTTT.

In this sample, this clonotype turned up many times. CDR3 in amino acids: CASSQEGYEAFF. The CDR3 DNA sequence: TGTGCCAGCAGCCAAGAAGGATATGAAGCTTTCTTT. The chain uses TRBV4-2 and TRBJ1-1; D is unclear. This CDR3 contains 12 residues. The germline V gene encodes CDR1 LGHNA and CDR2 YNFKEQ. V was trimmed by 0 bases and J by 7 bases, leaving 6 bases between them.

This clonotype was counted many times. The chain couples TRBV7-9 to TRBJ2-3; 9 bases agree with TRBD2. Germline V CDR1 and CDR2: SEHNR, FQNEAQ (reference sequence). This CDR3 is built from 16 residues. V lost 1 base, J lost 4 bases, and 6 bases stayed unmatched. The CDR3 loop reads CASSLERLADADTQYF. The CDR3 DNA reads as TGTGCCAGCAGCTTAGAGCGACTAGCGGACGCAGATACGCAGTATTTT.

This clonotype occurred many times. The rearrangement uses TRBV7-2 and TRBJ1-6; perhaps TRBD1 as D (6 bases). This CDR3 contains 13 residues. V was cut by 5 bases and J by 10 bases, with 12 bases left in between. CDR1 is SGHTA, CDR2 FQGNSA, per germline. The CDR3 is CASSVRGESPLHF. CDR3 DNA: TGTGCCAGCAGCGTCAGGGGTGAATCACCCCTCCACTTT. The full variable domain, rest sourced from reference TRBV7-2 and TRBJ1-6, is GAGVSQSPSNKVTEKGKDVELRCDPISGHTALYWYRQSLGQGLEFLIYFQGNSAPDKSGLPSDRFSAERTGGSVSTLTIQRTQQEDSAVYLCASSVRGESPLHFGNGTRLTVT.

This clonotype was counted at least ten times. This chain uses TRBV11-2 with TRBJ2-3, with a tentative D call TRBD1 (5 bases). CDR3 length: 19 residues. V was clipped by 5 bases and J by 1 base, with 25 bases between them. Germline CDR1 reads SGHAT; CDR2 reads FQNNGV. CDR3 DNA sequence: TGTGCCAGCAGCCCTATAGTTCTTCGAGACAGCGTTGGCACAGATACGCAGTATTTT. It specifies CASSPIVLRDSVGTDTQYF.

This clonotype appeared many times. The CDR3 coding sequence is TGTGCCAGCAGGAGGGACAATGAGCAGTTCTTC. It yields the protein CASRRDNEQFF. The V call is TRBV27, the J call TRBJ2-1; D perhaps matches TRBD2 (5 bases). Deletions cut 6 bases from V and 5 bases from J, with 5 bases between. Germline V gene data show CDR1 as MNHEY and CDR2 as SMNVEV (reference sequence). The CDR3 totals 11 residues.

This clonotype was detected many times. The rearrangement uses TRBV7-2 and TRBJ2-3; 7 positions match TRBD2. The CDR3 contains 16 residues. V gave up 5 bases and J gave up 5 bases; unmatched junction bases: 13. Per the germline V gene, CDR1 is SGHTA and CDR2 is FQGNSA. CDR3 protein: CASSPGRVVYVDTQYF. Written as DNA, the CDR3 is TGTGCCAGCAGCCCGGGGAGGGTAGTGTACGTAGATACGCAGTATTTT.

This clonotype has a count of ten or more. The genes are TRBV7-2 and TRBJ1-5; D uncertain. Trimming removed 0 bases from V and 7 bases from J, with 13 bases in between. The CDR3 is 15 residues long. Germline V gene data show CDR1 as SGHTA and CDR2 as FQGNSA. CDR3 nucleotide sequence: TGTGCCAGCAGCTTAGCGGCCGCCCCGGTCCAGCCCCAGCATTTT. Translation gives CASSLAAAPVQPQHF.

The sample holds many counts of this clonotype. The gene calls are TRBV9 and TRBJ2-7; D is unclear. The V gene's germline CDR1 is SGDLS and CDR2 YYNGEE. V gave up 4 bases and J gave up 7 bases, with 15 bases separating them. CDR3 length: 13 residues. The chain's CDR3 is CASSPRPFREQYF. CDR3 sequence (DNA): TGTGCCAGCAGCCCACGGCCCTTCCGGGAGCAGTACTTC.

The rearrangement links TRBV6-2 or TRBV6-3 to TRBJ2-7; D is perhaps TRBD2 (6 bases). There are 14 residues in the CDR3. Germline V CDR1 and CDR2: MNHEY, SVGEGT. The V gene lost 0 bases and the J gene lost 2 bases, with 8 bases spanning the gap. CDR3 amino acids: CASSYSAGTYEQYF. In nucleotides, the CDR3 is TGTGCCAGCAGTTACTCTGCGGGAACCTACGAGCAGTACTTC.